This entry lists 21 T cell receptor beta chains sequenced from one sample in a study of blood T cell repertoires in COVID-19. Generated by immunoSEQ multiplex PCR, the TCRdb table keeps only in-frame clones and is missing some. The sample has fewer than 70,000 clones, roughly 90% seen once. Sample: peripheral blood. The receptor source for this set is an elderly woman with active COVID-19.

The rearrangement joins TRBV15 to TRBJ2-5; 7 bases are shared with TRBD2. The V gene's germline CDR1 is LNHNV and CDR2 YYDKDF (reference sequence). V lost 0 bases, J lost 8 bases, and 6 bases stayed unmatched. CDR3 length: 14 amino acids. The CDR3 DNA is TGTGCCACCAGCAGAGAAAGGCTAGCGGCAACCCAGTACTTC. Its protein product is CATSRERLAATQYF.

This sequence joins TRBV5-1 and TRBJ1-1; perhaps TRBD1 as D (5 bases). The CDR3 is 13 residues long. The V gene lost 7 bases and the J gene lost 4 bases, with 14 bases spanning the gap. CDR1 is SGHRS, CDR2 YFSETQ, per germline. The CDR3 protein is CASANRISTEAFF. The CDR3, as DNA: TGCGCCAGCGCAAACAGGATCAGCACTGAAGCTTTCTTT. Full variable domain (outside the CDR3, taken from reference TRBV5-1 and TRBJ1-1): KAGVTQTPRYLIKTRGQQVTLSCSPISGHRSVSWYQQTPGQGLQFLFEYFSETQRNKGNFPGRFSGRQFSNSRSEMNVSTLELGDSALYLCASANRISTEAFFGQGTRLTVV.

The chain is built from TRBV2 and TRBJ2-3, with TRBD2 matching over 9 bases. Looked up from germline, CDR1 is SNHLY and CDR2 is FYNNEI. This CDR3 comprises 15 residues. The trim removed 6 bases at V and 4 bases at J, leaving 8 bases unmatched. The DNA of the CDR3 is TGTGCCAGCAGGGCCGGGACTAGCTCCCCAGATACGCAGTATTTT. The encoded protein is CASRAGTSSPDTQYF. Supplemented by reference TRBV2 and TRBJ2-3, the full variable domain reads EPEVTQTPSHQVTQMGQEVILRCVPISNHLYFYWYRQILGQKVEFLVSFYNNEISEKSEIFDDQFSVERPDGSNFTLKIRSTKLEDSAMYFCASRAGTSSPDTQYFGPGTRLTVL.

The genes are TRBV19 and TRBJ1-2, with a tentative D call TRBD1 (6 bases). CDR1 and CDR2 from the germline V gene are LNHDA and SQIVND (reference sequence). There are 16 residues in the CDR3. V was shortened by 5 bases and J by 7 bases, with 23 bases between the two germline ends. CDR3 region: CASSSSRGIIAPGYTF. DNA for the CDR3: TGTGCCAGTAGTTCATCCAGGGGAATTATAGCTCCTGGCTACACCTTC.

The chain carries TRBV28 and TRBJ2-5; 8 positions match TRBD1. Germline loops: CDR1 MDHEN, CDR2 SYDVKM. The CDR3 has 15 amino acids. J lost 5 bases, V lost 6 bases, and 11 bases had no gene match. CDR3 coding DNA: TGTGCCAGCAGCACCCGACAGGGGAGGAGTGAGACCCAGTACTTC. It codes for CASSTRQGRSETQYF.

The chain joins TRBV5-4 to TRBJ1-4; a possible D gene is TRBD1 (6 bases). With 0 bases removed from V and 8 bases from J, the gap between germline ends came to 14 bases. CDR1 is SGHNT and CDR2 is YYREEE in the germline V gene (reference sequence). The CDR3 totals 15 residues. The CDR3 sequence is CASSLAPGEGEKLFF. The CDR3 DNA is TGTGCCAGCAGCTTGGCCCCAGGGGAGGGGGAAAAACTGTTTTTT. The full variable domain, in which reference TRBV5-4 and TRBJ1-4 provide the parts outside the CDR3, is ETGVTQSPTHLIKTRGQQVTLRCSSQSGHNTVSWYQQALGQGPQFIFQYYREEENGRGNFPPRFSGLQFPNYSSELNVNALELDDSALYLCASSLAPGEGEKLFFGSGTQLSVL.

This clone has more than one count but fewer than ten. V gene TRBV28 combines with J gene TRBJ2-7; D might be TRBD1 (6 bases). Trimming left V 5 bases short and J 1 base short, with 21 bases between. The CDR3 extends over 17 amino acids. Germline V gives CDR1 MDHEN, CDR2 SYDVKM. The CDR3 DNA reads as TGTGCCAGCAGTCCCTACCGCCCCAGGGGCCGTTCCTACGAGCAGTACTTC. Protein sequence: CASSPYRPRGRSYEQYF.

This clone appeared a single time. The chain couples TRBV18 to TRBJ2-2; 9 bases line up with TRBD2. Trimming took 5 bases from V and 5 from J; bases not matched to a gene: 6. The CDR3 has 15 amino acids. CDR1 and CDR2 (germline): KGHSH, LQKENI. The CDR3: CASSRLADLTGELFF. The CDR3, as DNA: TGTGCCAGCTCAAGACTAGCGGATCTTACCGGGGAGCTGTTTTTT.

The V and J genes are TRBV11-2 and TRBJ1-1, with 7 bases fitting TRBD1. Germline V lookup: CDR1 SGHAT, CDR2 FQNNGV. This CDR3 contains 11 residues. V was pared by 7 bases and J by 4 bases, with 0 bases of the junction left unmatched. The CDR3 nucleotides are TGTGCCAGCACAGGGGGCACTGAAGCTTTCTTT. Translated: CASTGGTEAFF.

V gene TRBV6-5 combines with J gene TRBJ2-1, with D maybe TRBD2 (6 bases). This CDR3 has 16 residues. V lost 0 bases, J lost 9 bases, and 18 bases lay in between. Germline values: CDR1 MNHEY, CDR2 SVGAGI. Here the CDR3 reads CASSYSQGGIDIEQFF. Here the CDR3 DNA reads TGTGCCAGCAGTTACTCTCAGGGAGGTATTGACATTGAGCAGTTCTTC.

The J gene is TRBJ1-1, the V gene TRBV4-1, with 8 bases identical to TRBD1. Germline trimming cut 4 bases from V and 3 bases from J; bases unmatched to any gene: 7. The CDR3 consists of 15 residues. Germline V gives CDR1 MGHRA, CDR2 YSYEKL. The CDR3 DNA is TGCGCCAGCAGCCGGGAACAGGGGGTCGACACTGAAGCTTTCTTT. Its protein product is CASSREQGVDTEAFF.

This clone was detected a few times. This chain connects TRBV7-7 to TRBJ2-2, with 8 bases matching TRBD2. The CDR3 loop spans 17 amino acids. Per germline, CDR1 SSHAT and CDR2 FNYEAQ (reference sequence). Losses at the gene ends were 4 bases for V and 6 bases for J; bases not matched to a gene: 13. CDR3 bases: TGTGCCAGCAGCTATGGACCCGGGACTAGTTCTTCCGGGGAGCTGTTTTTT. Its protein product is CASSYGPGTSSSGELFF. Complete variable domain (other parts from reference TRBV7-7 and TRBJ2-2): GAGVSQSPRYKVTKRGQDVTLRCDPISSHATLYWYQQALGQGPEFLTYFNYEAQPDKSGLPSDRFSAERPEGSISTLTIQRTEQRDSAMYRCASSYGPGTSSSGELFFGEGSRLTVL.

For the CDR3, the DNA is TGCGCCAGCAGCTTGGGGGGTGTAGCGGGAGGAACCTACGAGCAGTACTTC. It yields the protein CASSLGGVAGGTYEQYF. V gene TRBV5-1 combines with J gene TRBJ2-7; 10 nucleotides line up with TRBD2. The CDR3 contains 17 residues. Trimming at V came to 0 bases and at J to 2 bases, leaving 8 bases not matched to a gene. Germline assignment: CDR1 SGHRS and CDR2 YFSETQ. Filled out from reference TRBV5-1 and TRBJ2-7, the complete variable domain reads KAGVTQTPRYLIKTRGQQVTLSCSPISGHRSVSWYQQTPGQGLQFLFEYFSETQRNKGNFPGRFSGRQFSNSRSEMNVSTLELGDSALYLCASSLGGVAGGTYEQYFGPGTRLTVT.

The V call is TRBV12-3 or TRBV12-4, the J call TRBJ2-3, with D possibly being TRBD1 (6 bases). V lost 2 bases to trimming and J lost 14 bases, with 17 bases between them. The CDR3 sequence is 13 residues long. This CDR3 is CASSLQDSSAPYF. As DNA, the CDR3 is TGTGCCAGCAGTTTACAGGACAGCTCGGCCCCGTATTTT.

This chain connects TRBV2 to TRBJ2-3, with 7 bases aligning to TRBD1. The junction had 7 bases not matched to a gene; V was cut back by 7 bases and J by 6 bases. Germline V gene sequence: CDR1 SNHLY, CDR2 FYNNEI. CDR3 length: 13 amino acids. CDR3 bases: TGTGCCAGCAAGTCTGGCAGGGGGGATACGCAGTATTTT. Translating it yields CASKSGRGDTQYF.

In this sample, this clone turned up a few times. The rearrangement joins TRBV27 to TRBJ2-2; a weak D match, TRBD2 (5 bases). Germline V CDR1 and CDR2: MNHEY, SMNVEV (reference sequence). The CDR3 totals 13 residues. Trimming stripped 3 bases from V and 6 bases from J, with 8 bases between. The CDR3 DNA reads TGTGCCAGCAGTTTCTGGGAGTCCGGGGAGCTGTTTTTT. Translating it yields CASSFWESGELFF.

V is TRBV5-1 and J is TRBJ2-2, with 7 bases identical to TRBD2. J gave up 2 bases and V 0 bases, and 4 bases lay outside the gene matches. CDR3 length: 16 residues. Looked up from germline, CDR1 is SGHRS and CDR2 is YFSETQ. CDR3 amino acids: CASSLGASGNTGELFF. The CDR3 region has the DNA TGCGCCAGCAGCTTGGGGGCTAGCGGAAACACCGGGGAGCTGTTTTTT.

V gene TRBV7-9 combines with J gene TRBJ2-7; TRBD1 is a possible D gene (6 bases). With 3 bases removed from V and 5 bases from J, the gap between germline ends came to 17 bases. The CDR3 has 15 residues. CDR1 is SEHNR and CDR2 is FQNEAQ in the germline V gene (reference sequence). The chain's CDR3 is CASSLGAATGDEQYF. CDR3 nucleotides: TGTGCCAGCAGCTTGGGGGCAGCCACGGGCGACGAGCAGTACTTC.

The V and J genes are TRBV6-1 and TRBJ2-5; a weak D match, TRBD2 (6 bases). Germline-derived CDR1 and CDR2 are MNHNS and SASEGT. V lost 0 bases and J 2 bases, leaving 10 bases between the germline ends. CDR3 length: 15 residues. The CDR3, as DNA: TGTGCCAGCAGTGAAGCCGGGACTGTGCAAGAGACCCAGTACTTC. It specifies CASSEAGTVQETQYF.

V and J are TRBV5-4 and TRBJ1-3; TRBD1 agrees at 9 bases. The V gene end was trimmed by 4 bases and the J gene end by 0 bases; junction bases not matched to a gene: 8. CDR3 length: 17 amino acids. The germline gives CDR1 SGHNT, CDR2 YYREEE (reference sequence). The CDR3: CASSQGQGKGSGNTIYF. The CDR3 DNA reads TGTGCCAGCAGCCAAGGACAGGGGAAGGGCTCTGGAAACACCATATATTTT.

This chain joins TRBV7-2 and TRBJ2-3; the match to TRBD2 covers 12 bases. Unmatched junction bases numbered 11, after V lost 2 bases and J lost 2 bases. The CDR3 runs to 19 residues. Germline V gene data show CDR1 as SGHTA and CDR2 as FQGNSA. For the CDR3, the DNA is TGTGCCAGCAGCTTACTGAGGCCTAGCGGGGGGGCCTCCACAGATACGCAGTATTTT. Protein sequence: CASSLLRPSGGASTDTQYF.